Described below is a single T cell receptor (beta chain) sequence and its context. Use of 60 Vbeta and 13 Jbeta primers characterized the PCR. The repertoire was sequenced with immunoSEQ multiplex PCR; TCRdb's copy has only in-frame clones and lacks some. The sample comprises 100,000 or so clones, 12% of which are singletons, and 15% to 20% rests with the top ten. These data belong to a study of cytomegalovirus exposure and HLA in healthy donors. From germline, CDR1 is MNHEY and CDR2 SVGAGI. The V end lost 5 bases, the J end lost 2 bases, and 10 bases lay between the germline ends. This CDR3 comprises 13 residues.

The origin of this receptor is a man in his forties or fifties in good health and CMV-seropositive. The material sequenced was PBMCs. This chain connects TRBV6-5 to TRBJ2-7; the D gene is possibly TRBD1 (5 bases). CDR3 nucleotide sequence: TGTGCCAGCAGTGCGCAGGGTACCTACGAGCAGTACTTC. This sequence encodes CASSAQGTYEQYF.